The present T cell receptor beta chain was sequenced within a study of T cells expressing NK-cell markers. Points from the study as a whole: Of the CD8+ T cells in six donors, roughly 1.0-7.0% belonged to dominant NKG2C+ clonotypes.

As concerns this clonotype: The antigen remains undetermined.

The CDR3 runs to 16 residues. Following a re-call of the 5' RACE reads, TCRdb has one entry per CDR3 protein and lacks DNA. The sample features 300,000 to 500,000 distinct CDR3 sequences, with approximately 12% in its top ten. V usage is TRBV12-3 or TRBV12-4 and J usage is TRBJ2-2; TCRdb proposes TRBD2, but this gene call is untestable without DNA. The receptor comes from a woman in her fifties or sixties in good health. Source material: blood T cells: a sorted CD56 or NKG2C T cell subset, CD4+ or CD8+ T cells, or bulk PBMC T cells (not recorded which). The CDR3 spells CASSFSPGTNTGELFF.